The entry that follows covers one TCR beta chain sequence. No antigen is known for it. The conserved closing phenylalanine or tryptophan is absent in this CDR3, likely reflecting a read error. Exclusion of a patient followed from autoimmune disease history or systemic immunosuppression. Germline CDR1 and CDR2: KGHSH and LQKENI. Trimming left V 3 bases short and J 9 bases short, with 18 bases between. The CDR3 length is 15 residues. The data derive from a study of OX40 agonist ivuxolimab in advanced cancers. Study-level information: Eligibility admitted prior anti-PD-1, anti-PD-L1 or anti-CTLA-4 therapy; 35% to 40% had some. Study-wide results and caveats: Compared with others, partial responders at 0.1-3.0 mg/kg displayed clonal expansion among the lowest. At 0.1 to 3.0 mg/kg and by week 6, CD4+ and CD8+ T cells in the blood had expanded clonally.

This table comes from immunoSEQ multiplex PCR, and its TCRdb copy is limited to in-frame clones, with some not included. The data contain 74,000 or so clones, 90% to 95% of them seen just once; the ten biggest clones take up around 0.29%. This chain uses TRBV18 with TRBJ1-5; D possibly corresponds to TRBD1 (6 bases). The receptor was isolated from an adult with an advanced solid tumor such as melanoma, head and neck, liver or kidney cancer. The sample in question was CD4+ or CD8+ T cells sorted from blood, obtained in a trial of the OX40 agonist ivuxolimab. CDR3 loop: CASSPEQAQGGPQHL. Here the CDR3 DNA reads TGTGCCAGCTCACCCGAACAGGCGCAAGGGGGGCCCCAGCATCTT.